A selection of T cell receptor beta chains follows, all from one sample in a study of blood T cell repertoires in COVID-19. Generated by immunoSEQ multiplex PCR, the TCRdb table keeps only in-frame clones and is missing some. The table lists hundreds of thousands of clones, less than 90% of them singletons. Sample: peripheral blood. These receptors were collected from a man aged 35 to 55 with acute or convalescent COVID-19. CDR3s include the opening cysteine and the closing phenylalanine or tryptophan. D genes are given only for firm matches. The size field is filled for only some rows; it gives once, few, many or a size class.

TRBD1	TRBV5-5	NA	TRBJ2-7	CASSSQLTGDEQYF	TGTGCCAGCAGCTCTCAATTGACAGGGGACGAGCAGTACTTC
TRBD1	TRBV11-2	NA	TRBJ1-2	CASTVQGGPYGYTF	TGTGCCAGCACCGTGCAGGGGGGCCCCTATGGCTACACCTTC
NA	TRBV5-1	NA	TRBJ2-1	CASSLFNWSSYNEQFF	TGCGCCAGCAGCTTGTTTAACTGGAGCTCCTACAATGAGCAGTTCTTC
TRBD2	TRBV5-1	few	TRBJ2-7	CASSFGASGRTHEQYF	TGCGCCAGCAGCTTTGGGGCTAGCGGGAGGACCCACGAGCAGTACTTC
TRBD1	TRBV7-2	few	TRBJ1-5	CASSQEQGTSNQPQHF	TGTGCCAGCAGCCAAGAACAGGGGACGAGCAATCAGCCCCAGCATTTT
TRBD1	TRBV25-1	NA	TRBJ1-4	CASSEIRWTGGPEKLFF	TGTGCCAGCAGTGAAATTCGGTGGACAGGGGGCCCTGAAAAACTGTTTTTT
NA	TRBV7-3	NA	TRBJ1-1	CASSPTRVEGTEAFF	TGTGCCAGCAGCCCCACAAGGGTGGAGGGGACTGAAGCTTTCTTT
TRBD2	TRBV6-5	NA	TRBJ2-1	CASSYRDYSPNEQFF	TGTGCCAGCAGTTACCGGGACTATAGTCCGAATGAGCAGTTCTTC
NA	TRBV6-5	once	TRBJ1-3	CASSRSASGNTIYF	TGTGCCAGCAGCCGCTCTGCGTCTGGAAACACCATATATTTT
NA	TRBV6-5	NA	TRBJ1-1	CASSYPTGSLNTEAFF	TGTGCCAGCAGTTACCCGACTGGGAGCTTGAACACTGAAGCTTTCTTT
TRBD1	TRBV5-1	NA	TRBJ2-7	CASSSRQGAVDEQYF	TGCGCCAGCAGCTCCCGACAGGGAGCGGTCGACGAGCAGTACTTC
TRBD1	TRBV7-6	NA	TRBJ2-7	CASSDRQGAYEQYF	TGTGCCAGCAGCGACCGTCAGGGGGCCTACGAGCAGTACTTC
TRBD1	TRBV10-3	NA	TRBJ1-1	CAISFDRAEAFF	TGTGCCATCAGTTTCGACAGGGCTGAAGCTTTCTTT
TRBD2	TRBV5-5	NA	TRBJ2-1	CASSLGAAGGPVDEQFF	TGTGCCAGCAGCTTGGGAGCAGCGGGAGGGCCTGTCGATGAGCAGTTCTTC
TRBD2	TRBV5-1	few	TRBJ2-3	CASSLGLAGGPVDTQYF	TGCGCCAGCAGCTTGGGACTAGCGGGAGGGCCGGTGGATACGCAGTATTTT
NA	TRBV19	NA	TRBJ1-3	CASSLPQGINTIYF	TGTGCCAGTAGTCTCCCCCAGGGAATCAACACCATATATTTT
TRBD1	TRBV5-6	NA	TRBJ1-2	CASSFGQVGTF	TGTGCCAGCAGCTTCGGACAGGTGGGCACCTTC
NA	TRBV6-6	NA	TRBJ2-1	CASSYLARYNEQFF	TGTGCCAGCAGTTACTTGGCTAGATACAATGAGCAGTTCTTC
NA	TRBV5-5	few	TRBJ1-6	CASSLRGTYNSPLHF	TGTGCCAGCAGCTTGAGGGGAACCTATAATTCACCCCTCCACTTT